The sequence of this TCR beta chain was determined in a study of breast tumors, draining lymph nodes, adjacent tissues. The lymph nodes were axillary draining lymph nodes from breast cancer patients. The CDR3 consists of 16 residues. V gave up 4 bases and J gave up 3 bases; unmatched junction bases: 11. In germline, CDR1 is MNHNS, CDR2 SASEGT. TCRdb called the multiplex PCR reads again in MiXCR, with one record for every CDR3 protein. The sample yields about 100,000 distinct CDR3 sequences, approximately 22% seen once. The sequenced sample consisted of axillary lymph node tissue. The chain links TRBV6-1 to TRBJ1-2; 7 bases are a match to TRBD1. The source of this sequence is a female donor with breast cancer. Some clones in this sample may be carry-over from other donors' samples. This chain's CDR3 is CASSVLSGQPYYGYTF. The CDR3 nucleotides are TGTGCCAGCAGTGTTCTGTCGGGACAGCCTTACTATGGCTACACCTTC.